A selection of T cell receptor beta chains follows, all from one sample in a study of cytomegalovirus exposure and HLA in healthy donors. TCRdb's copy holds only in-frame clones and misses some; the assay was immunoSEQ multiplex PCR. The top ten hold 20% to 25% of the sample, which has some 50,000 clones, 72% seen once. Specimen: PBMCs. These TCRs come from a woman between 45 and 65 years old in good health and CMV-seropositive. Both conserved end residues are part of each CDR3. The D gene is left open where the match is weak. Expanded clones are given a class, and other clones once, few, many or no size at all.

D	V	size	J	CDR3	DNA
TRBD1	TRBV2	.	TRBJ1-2	CASRTGGNYGYTF	TGTGCCAGCCGTACAGGGGGCAACTATGGCTACACCTTC
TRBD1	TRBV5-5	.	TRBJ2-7	CASSLAQGPYEQYF	TGTGCCAGCAGCTTGGCACAGGGGCCCTACGAGCAGTACTTC
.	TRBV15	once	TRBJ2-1	CATSRIDSTPNEQFF	TGTGCCACCAGCAGAATCGACTCGACTCCCAATGAGCAGTTCTTC
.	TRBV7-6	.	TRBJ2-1	CASSPRGTGVNNEQFF	TGTGCCAGCAGCCCGAGAGGAACCGGGGTAAACAATGAGCAGTTCTTC
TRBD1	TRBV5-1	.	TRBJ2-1	CASSSGGSYNEQFF	TGCGCCAGCAGCTCAGGGGGCTCTTACAATGAGCAGTTCTTC
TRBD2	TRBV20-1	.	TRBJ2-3	CSARGRVGQYF	TGCAGTGCTAGGGGGAGGGTGGGCCAGTATTTT
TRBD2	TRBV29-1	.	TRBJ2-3	CSSWGGFTDTQYF	TGCAGCTCTTGGGGGGGGTTCACAGATACGCAGTATTTT
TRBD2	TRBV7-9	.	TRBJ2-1	CASSSKAGENEQFF	TGTGCCAGCAGCTCTAAGGCGGGGGAAAATGAGCAGTTCTTC
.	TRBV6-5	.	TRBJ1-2	CASRDRNYGYTF	TGTGCCAGCAGGGACAGAAACTATGGCTACACCTTC
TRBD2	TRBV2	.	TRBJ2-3	CASRAGGPGTQYF	TGTGCCAGCAGGGCGGGAGGGCCTGGCACGCAGTATTTT